The 18 T cell receptor beta chains in this list originate from one sample, sequenced in a study of regulatory T cells in long-lasting Graves disease (dated by TCRdb to the early 2020s). Library construction relied on multiplex PCR. Data came from an Illumina HiSeq 4000. To build TCR beta libraries, CDR3 regions were amplified by Arm-PCR using iRepertoire HTBI primers. The raw public data were reprocessed by TCRdb itself: fastp quality trimming at Q25, MiXCR clonotype calling, in-frame beta chains only. Each CDR3 protein appears once, grouped with its most common genes and DNA. The sample has 400,000 to 600,000 distinct CDR3 sequences on record, approximately 21% of them singletons. The top ten constitute less than 9% of the sample. The time point label, as the study defines it: persistent/refractory GD, antithyroid drugs over 5 years with positive TRAb. For both TCR sequencing and RNA sequencing, RNA was extracted from PBMCs in TRIzol.

The sample was peripheral blood mononuclear cells (PBMCs), taken when the disease was refractory, from a patient treated with antithyroid drugs. The origin of the receptors is a female donor with Graves disease.

This clonotype was detected only once. The gene calls are TRBV14 and TRBJ1-1; D unresolved. This CDR3 spans 12 amino acids. V was pared by 0 bases and J by 10 bases, with 9 bases between. Germline CDR1 is SGHDN and CDR2 is FVKESK. The CDR3 region is CASSQEGPAAFF. In DNA form, the CDR3 reads TGTGCCAGCAGCCAAGAAGGGCCGGCAGCTTTCTTT.

The rearrangement links TRBV29-1 to TRBJ1-1; D might be TRBD1 (5 bases). The CDR3 has 13 residues. The germline V gene has CDR1 SQVTM and CDR2 ANQGSEA. Trimming took off 7 bases at V and 5 bases at J, with 17 bases between the two ends. CDR3 in DNA: TGCAGCGCCCGGGGCTGGGAATTTACTGAAGCTTTCTTT. The encoded protein is CSARGWEFTEAFF.

Remarks on this clonotype: A much more abundant neighbour one base away suggests this may be a read error. The rearrangement links TRBV7-2 to TRBJ2-3; D possibly matches TRBD1 or TRBD2 (5 bases each). Germline assignment: CDR1 SGHTA and CDR2 FQGNSA. The V and J ends lost 5 bases and 0 bases respectively, with 12 bases between them. The CDR3 loop spans 15 amino acids. CDR3 in DNA: TGTGCCAGCAGCGAACGGGGCCTTAGCACAGATACGCAGTATTTT. Its protein product is CASSERGLSTDTQYF.

The J gene is TRBJ2-6, the V gene TRBV7-2; no clear D. V lost 3 bases and J lost 0, with 6 bases in between. CDR3 length equals 15 residues. Germline-derived CDR1 and CDR2 are SGHTA and FQGNSA. CDR3 coding DNA: TGTGCCAGCAGCTTGCAGATCTCTGGGGCCAACGTCCTGACTTTC. Protein sequence: CASSLQISGANVLTF. Combining the CDR3 with reference TRBV7-2 and TRBJ2-6 gives the whole variable domain GAGVSQSPSNKVTEKGKDVELRCDPISGHTALYWYRQSLGQGLEFLIYFQGNSAPDKSGLPSDRFSAERTGGSVSTLTIQRTQQEDSAVYLCASSLQISGANVLTFGAGSRLTVL.

Concerning this clonotype: At one boundary the junction diverges from the germline segment, which might be a read error. The V and J genes are TRBV12-3 or TRBV12-4 and TRBJ1-2; D might be TRBD1 (6 bases). The CDR3 contains 15 residues. The CDR3 loop reads CASSLKRGANYGYAF. The CDR3 DNA sequence: TGTGCCAGCAGTTTGAAACGGGGGGCAAACTATGGCTACGCCTTC.

This clonotype was recorded many times. This sequence joins TRBV28 and TRBJ1-1, with 9 nucleotides matching TRBD1. CDR3 length equals 15 residues. The V and J ends lost 3 bases and 1 base, in that order; junction bases with no gene match: 3. Per the germline V gene, CDR1 is MDHEN and CDR2 is SYDVKM. This chain's CDR3 is CASSFWGQGNTEAFF. The CDR3 DNA reads as TGTGCCAGCAGTTTTTGGGGACAGGGGAACACTGAAGCTTTCTTT. Full variable domain (missing parts from reference TRBV28 and TRBJ1-1): DVKVTQSSRYLVKRTGEKVFLECVQDMDHENMFWYRQDPGLGLRLIYFSYDVKMKEKGDIPEGYSVSREKKERFSLILESASTNQTSMYLCASSFWGQGNTEAFFGQGTRLTVV.

This clonotype was observed at least ten times. The chain carries TRBV11-3 and TRBJ1-2, with D perhaps TRBD1 (6 bases). Germline V gene lookup returns CDR1 SGHNT and CDR2 YENEEA. This CDR3 region has 14 residues. V lost 6 bases, J lost 4 bases, and 15 bases lay in between. The CDR3 DNA sequence: TGTGCCAGCAGTAGAATCGGACAGAGCTATGGCTACACCTTC. Its translation: CASSRIGQSYGYTF.

This clonotype was seen many times. This chain joins TRBV20-1 and TRBJ2-5, with TRBD2 matching over 14 bases. This CDR3 comprises 14 residues. The V and J ends lost 7 bases and 4 bases, in that order; junction bases with no gene match: 5. Germline-derived CDR1 and CDR2 are DFQATT and SNEGSKA (reference sequence). The CDR3 nucleotides are TGCAGTGTTGGACTAGCGGGAGGTTTAGAGACCCAGTACTTC. Encoded protein: CSVGLAGGLETQYF.

This clonotype was counted only a few times. The chain couples TRBV4-1 to TRBJ2-7; D not certain. Germline loops: CDR1 MGHRA, CDR2 YSYEKL. V lost 3 bases to trimming and J lost 0 bases, with 9 bases between them. The CDR3 totals 14 residues. The CDR3 DNA reads TGCGCCAGCAGCCAGTATTTGAGCTCCTACGAGCAGTACTTC. Amino acids: CASSQYLSSYEQYF.

This chain's CDR3 is CASSYGLAGVATQYF. The CDR3 DNA reads TGTGCCAGTAGTTATGGACTAGCGGGAGTGGCGACCCAGTACTTC. The J gene is TRBJ2-5, the V gene TRBV19, with 13 bases fitting TRBD2. The CDR3 has 15 amino acids. CDR1 and CDR2 (germline): LNHDA, SQIVND (reference sequence). The V segment lost 5 bases and the J segment 7 bases; nucleotides outside the gene matches: 7.

This clonotype has only one observation. The chain uses TRBV7-9 and TRBJ1-1; D possibly corresponds to TRBD1 (5 bases). Germline CDR1 and CDR2: SEHNR and FQNEAQ (reference sequence). V lost 2 bases, J lost 9 bases, and 22 bases lay in between. CDR3 length: 16 amino acids. CDR3 DNA: TGTGCCAGCAGCTTAAGGACGCCCAGGGCCCCGCGGAAAGCTTTCTTT. Its protein is CASSLRTPRAPRKAFF.

The CDR3, as DNA: TGTGCCAGTAGTATAGGAACAGGAGCTTATGGCTACACCTTC. Protein: CASSIGTGAYGYTF. The chain carries TRBV19 and TRBJ1-2, with a weak D call TRBD1 (5 bases). This CDR3 is 14 amino acids long. Germline CDR1 is LNHDA and CDR2 is SQIVND (reference sequence). Trimming removed 1 base at V and 5 bases at J, with 11 bases between. Variable domain in full (rest from reference TRBV19 and TRBJ1-2): DGGITQSPKYLFRKEGQNVTLSCEQNLNHDAMYWYRQDPGQGLRLIYYSQIVNDFQKGDIAEGYSVSREKKESFPLTVTSAQKNPTAFYLCASSIGTGAYGYTFGSGTRLTVV.

The J gene is TRBJ2-7, the V gene TRBV6-5, with 7 bases identical to TRBD1. This CDR3 region has 17 residues. Germline V gene sequence: CDR1 MNHEY, CDR2 SVGAGI. V gave up 0 bases and J gave up 0 bases; unmatched junction bases: 8. The chain's CDR3 is CASSYSKGGSFSYEQYF. CDR3 in DNA: TGTGCCAGCAGTTACTCGAAAGGGGGCTCCTTCTCCTACGAGCAGTACTTC.

This clonotype was counted a single time. This rearrangement joins TRBV25-1 to TRBJ2-1; 7 nucleotides agree with TRBD1. With 7 bases clipped from V and 4 bases from J, the junction kept 10 bases outside the gene matches. The germline V gene encodes CDR1 MGHDK and CDR2 SYGVNS. This CDR3 comprises 15 residues. The chain's CDR3 is CASTPRDREYNEQFF. DNA of the CDR3: TGTGCCAGCACTCCCCGGGACAGAGAATACAATGAGCAGTTCTTC.

The chain's CDR3 is CASSLTVGTYEQYF. As DNA, the CDR3 is TGTGCCAGCAGTTTGACCGTGGGGACCTACGAGCAGTACTTC. The chain couples TRBV7-2 to TRBJ2-7; D gene ambiguous. From germline, CDR1 is SGHTA and CDR2 FQGNSA. Trimming took off 6 bases at V and 2 bases at J, with 14 bases between the two ends. CDR3 length: 14 residues.

The rearrangement uses TRBV20-1 and TRBJ1-6; 7 nucleotides match TRBD1. Trimming took 3 bases from V and 5 from J; bases not matched to a gene: 4. Germline CDR1 reads DFQATT; CDR2 reads SNEGSKA (reference sequence). The CDR3 extends over 14 amino acids. The CDR3 loop reads CSASRDRDNSPLHF. The CDR3 DNA reads TGCAGTGCTAGTCGGGACAGAGATAATTCACCCCTCCACTTT.

CDR3 protein: CASSLGAGVGYTF. The CDR3 bases are TGTGCCAGCAGCCTAGGGGCAGGGGTTGGCTACACCTTC. The V call is TRBV3-1, the J call TRBJ1-2; D might be TRBD1 (6 bases). Germline-derived CDR1 and CDR2 are LGHDT and YNNKEL (reference sequence). V was trimmed by 4 bases and J by 7 bases, leaving 13 bases between them. This CDR3 is 13 amino acids long.

In this sample, this clonotype turned up many times. This chain links TRBV12-3 or TRBV12-4 with TRBJ2-7, with TRBD2 matching 12 bases. The CDR3 has 14 amino acids. Trimming cost V 7 bases and J 5 bases; bases outside gene matches: 6. The CDR3 nucleotides are TGTGCCAGCACTCTCGGACTAGCGGGAAACGAGCAGTACTTC. Protein sequence: CASTLGLAGNEQYF.